This T cell receptor beta chain was sequenced during a study of T cell changes during pregnancy in multiple sclerosis. Clones were read by immunoSEQ multiplex PCR, and TCRdb kept only the in-frame ones, dropping some. The sample comprises approximately 69,000 clones, around 94% of which are singletons, and approximately 0.58% rests with the top ten. The sequencing used peripheral blood, collected in the third trimester of pregnancy. This TCR was recovered from a female donor with multiple sclerosis, enrolled in a pregnancy study.

The CDR3: CAWSVLAGGQETQYF. CDR3 nucleotide sequence: TGTGCCTGGAGTGTACTTGCGGGGGGCCAAGAGACCCAGTACTTC. This chain joins TRBV30 and TRBJ2-5, with 8 positions matching TRBD2. The CDR3 length is 15 residues. V was clipped by 0 bases and J by 1 base; unmatched bases: 4. Germline assignment: CDR1 GTSNPN and CDR2 SVGIG (reference sequence).